This paragraph covers one T cell receptor (beta chain) sequence. This same CDR3 is encoded by further DNA sequences in the sample. Authors' methods: Amplified reference gene primers provided the basis for estimating nucleated cell counts. Clones were sequenced by immunoSEQ multiplex PCR, and TCRdb holds only the in-frame ones, with some missing. V, J and clone size are taken as reported in that table, and D and trimming were inferred from the DNA itself. Of 250,000 to 300,000 clones detected, 65% to 90% appear once; the ten largest clones hold 4.5% to 6%. The data are from a study of blood T cell repertoires in COVID-19. About the research overall: COVID-19 samples, acute and convalescent, were from the United States, Italy and Spain. In each case, the material was cDNA or gDNA derived from T cells, B-cell-depleted T cells, or PBMCs.

The germline CDR1 and CDR2 sequences are MDHEN and SYDVKM. The germline V and J ends were trimmed by 2 bases and 4 bases, with 8 bases remaining between them. The CDR3 extends over 13 amino acids. This sequence originates from a middle-aged man with active or convalescent COVID-19. Sequencing input: peripheral blood. This sequence joins TRBV28 and TRBJ1-2; D is unresolved. CDR3 in amino acids: CASSLGAGYGYTF. DNA of the CDR3: TGTGCCAGCAGTTTAGGTGCGGGCTATGGCTACACCTTC.